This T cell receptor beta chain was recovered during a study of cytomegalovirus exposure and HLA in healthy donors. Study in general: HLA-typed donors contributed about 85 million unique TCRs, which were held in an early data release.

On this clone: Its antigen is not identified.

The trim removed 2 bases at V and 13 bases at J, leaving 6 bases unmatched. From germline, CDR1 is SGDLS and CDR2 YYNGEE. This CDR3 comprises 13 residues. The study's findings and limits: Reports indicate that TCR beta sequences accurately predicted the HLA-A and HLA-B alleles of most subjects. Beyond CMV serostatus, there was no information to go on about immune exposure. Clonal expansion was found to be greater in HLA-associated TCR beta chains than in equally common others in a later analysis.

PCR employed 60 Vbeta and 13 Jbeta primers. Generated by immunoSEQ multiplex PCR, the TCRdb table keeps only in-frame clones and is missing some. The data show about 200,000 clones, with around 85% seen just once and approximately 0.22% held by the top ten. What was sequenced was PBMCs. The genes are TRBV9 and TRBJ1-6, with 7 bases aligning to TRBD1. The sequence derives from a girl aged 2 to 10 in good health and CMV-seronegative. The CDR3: CASSVLEGAPLHF. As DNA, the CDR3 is TGTGCCAGCAGCGTCTTGGAGGGGGCGCCCCTCCACTTT.